This section outlines one T cell receptor (beta chain) sequence together with its context. Per the study methods: It was from reference gene primer amplification that nucleated cell counts were estimated. TCRdb's table, derived via immunoSEQ multiplex PCR, lists solely in-frame clones and lacks some. D and trimming were read from the DNA, whereas the V and J calls and clone size are those reported in that table. This sample carries 250,000 or so clones, 85% to 90% of them seen once, and the ten largest clones take more than 4.5%. Enrolment of Seattle patients took place during active infection, and they were followed longitudinally. The source of the sample is a study of blood T cell repertoires in COVID-19. Whole-study context: The samples span acute and convalescent COVID-19 from the United States, Italy and Spain.

Germline values: CDR1 MDHEN, CDR2 SYDVKM. The CDR3 consists of 16 residues. V was pared by 6 bases and J by 4 bases, with 9 bases of the junction left unmatched. Material for sequencing was peripheral blood. The chain carries TRBV28 and TRBJ2-3, with TRBD2 matching 11 bases. The receptor was derived from a woman aged 55 to 70 with COVID-19, enrolled during active disease. The CDR3 region has the DNA TGTGCCAGCAGGTACCGTAGCGGGAGGGTTTCAGATACGCAGTATTTT. It translates to CASRYRSGRVSDTQYF.